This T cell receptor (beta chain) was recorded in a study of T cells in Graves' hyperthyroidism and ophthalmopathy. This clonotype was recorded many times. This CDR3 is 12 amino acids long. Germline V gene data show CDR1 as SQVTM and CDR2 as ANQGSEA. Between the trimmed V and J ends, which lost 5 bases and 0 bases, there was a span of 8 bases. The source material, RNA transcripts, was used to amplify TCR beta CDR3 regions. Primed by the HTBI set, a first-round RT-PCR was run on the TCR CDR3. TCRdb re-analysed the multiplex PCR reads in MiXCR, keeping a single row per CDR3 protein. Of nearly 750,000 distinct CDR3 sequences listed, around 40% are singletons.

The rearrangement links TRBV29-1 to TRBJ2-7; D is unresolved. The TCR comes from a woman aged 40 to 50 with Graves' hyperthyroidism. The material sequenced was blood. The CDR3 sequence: CSVSTNSYEQYF. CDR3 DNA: TGCAGCGTTAGCACAAACTCCTACGAGCAGTACTTC.